The clone carrying this T cell receptor beta chain was picked up one time. The source of the sample is a study of blood T cell repertoires in COVID-19. Study at large: The United States, Italy and Spain were the sources of the acute and convalescent COVID-19 samples.

Original processing notes: Nucleated cell counts were estimated from reference gene primer amplification. Assay: immunoSEQ multiplex PCR; the TCRdb copy retains only in-frame clones and omits some. The V and J calls and clone size are taken from that table; D and trimming were inferred from the DNA. The sample lists just over 300,000 clones; around 90% were seen once. This CDR3 comprises 15 residues. V lost 3 bases to trimming and J lost 6 bases, with 18 bases between them. In germline, CDR1 is KGHSH, CDR2 LQKENI. Each recovered donor of Cohort 3 presented with two negative PCRs, clearance, or symptom resolution.

The specimen was PBMCs or T cells enriched from blood (not recorded which). This TCR derives from a woman aged 18 to 35 who had recovered from COVID-19. V gene TRBV18 combines with J gene TRBJ2-7; maybe TRBD2 (5 bases). The CDR3 DNA is TGTGCCAGCTCACCTTACGAGGGTAGTTTGGGCGAGCAGTACTTC. Its translation is CASSPYEGSLGEQYF.